Detailed here is one T cell receptor beta chain. These data are taken from a study of T cell changes during pregnancy in multiple sclerosis. The V gene end was trimmed by 0 bases and the J gene end by 4 bases; junction bases not matched to a gene: 3. CDR1 and CDR2 from the germline V gene are SQVTM and ANQGSEA. This CDR3 is 14 amino acids long. Sequencing was performed with immunoSEQ multiplex PCR; in TCRdb, only in-frame clones are kept and a portion is missing. The repertoire includes 78,000 or so clones, about 92% of them detected once, and around 1.4% sits in the top ten. This clonotype originated in a female donor with multiple sclerosis, enrolled in a pregnancy study. Here the sequenced sample was peripheral blood, taken before pregnancy. The chain uses TRBV29-1 and TRBJ2-1; 7 positions match TRBD2. DNA of the CDR3: TGCAGCGTTGAAGATTCCGGGGGGTACAATGAGCAGTTCTTC. Translation gives CSVEDSGGYNEQFF.